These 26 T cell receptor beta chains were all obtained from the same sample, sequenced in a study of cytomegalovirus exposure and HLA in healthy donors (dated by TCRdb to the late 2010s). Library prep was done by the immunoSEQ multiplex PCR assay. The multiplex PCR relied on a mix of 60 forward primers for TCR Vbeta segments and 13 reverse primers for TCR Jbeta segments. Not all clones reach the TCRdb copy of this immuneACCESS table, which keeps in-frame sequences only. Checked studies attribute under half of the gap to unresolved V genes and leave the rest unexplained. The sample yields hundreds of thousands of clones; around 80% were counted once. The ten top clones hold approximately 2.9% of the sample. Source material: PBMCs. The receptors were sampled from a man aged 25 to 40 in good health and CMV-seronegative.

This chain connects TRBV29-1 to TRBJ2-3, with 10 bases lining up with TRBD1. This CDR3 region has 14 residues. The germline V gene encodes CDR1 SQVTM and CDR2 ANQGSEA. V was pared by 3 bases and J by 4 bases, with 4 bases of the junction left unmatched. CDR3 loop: CSVEGQGMADTQYF. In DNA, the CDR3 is TGCAGCGTTGAGGGACAGGGGATGGCAGATACGCAGTATTTT.

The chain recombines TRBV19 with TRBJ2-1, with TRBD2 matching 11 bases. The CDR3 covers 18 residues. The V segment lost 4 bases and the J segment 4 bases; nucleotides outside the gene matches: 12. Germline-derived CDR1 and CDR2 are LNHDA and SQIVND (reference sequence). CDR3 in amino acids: CASSKLTSGVRSYNEQFF. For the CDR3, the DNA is TGTGCCAGTAGTAAACTGACTAGCGGGGTACGATCATACAATGAGCAGTTCTTC.

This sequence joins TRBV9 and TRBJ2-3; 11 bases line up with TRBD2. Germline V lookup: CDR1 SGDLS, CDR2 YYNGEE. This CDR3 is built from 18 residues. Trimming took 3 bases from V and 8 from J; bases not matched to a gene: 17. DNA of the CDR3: TGTGCCAGCAGCGCCCTCCTACCTCTAGCGGGGGGTATTGGTACGCAGTATTTT. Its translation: CASSALLPLAGGIGTQYF.

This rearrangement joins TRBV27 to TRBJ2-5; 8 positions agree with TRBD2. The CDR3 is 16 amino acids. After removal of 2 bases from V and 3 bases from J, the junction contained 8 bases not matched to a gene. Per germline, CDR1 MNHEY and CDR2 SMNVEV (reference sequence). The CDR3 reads CASSLRGGGIEETQYF. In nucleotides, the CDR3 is TGTGCCAGCAGTTTACGGGGCGGGGGGATAGAAGAGACCCAGTACTTC.

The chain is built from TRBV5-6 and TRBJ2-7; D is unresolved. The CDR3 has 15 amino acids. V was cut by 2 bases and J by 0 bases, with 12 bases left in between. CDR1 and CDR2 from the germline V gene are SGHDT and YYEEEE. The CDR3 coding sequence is TGTGCCAGCAGCTTTGAACCGAGCGCCTCCTACGAGCAGTACTTC. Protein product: CASSFEPSASYEQYF.

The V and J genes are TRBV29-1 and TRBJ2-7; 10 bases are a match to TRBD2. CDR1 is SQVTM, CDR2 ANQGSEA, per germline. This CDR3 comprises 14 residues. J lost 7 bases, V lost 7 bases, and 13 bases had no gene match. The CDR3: CSAGASGGTWEQYF. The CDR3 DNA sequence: TGCAGCGCGGGGGCTAGCGGGGGTACTTGGGAGCAGTACTTC.

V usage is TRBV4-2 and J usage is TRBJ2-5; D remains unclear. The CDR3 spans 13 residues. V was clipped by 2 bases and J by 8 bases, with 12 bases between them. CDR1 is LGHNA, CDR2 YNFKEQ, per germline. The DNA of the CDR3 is TGTGCCAGCAGCCAACAATTGAAACTTACCCAGTACTTC. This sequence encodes CASSQQLKLTQYF.

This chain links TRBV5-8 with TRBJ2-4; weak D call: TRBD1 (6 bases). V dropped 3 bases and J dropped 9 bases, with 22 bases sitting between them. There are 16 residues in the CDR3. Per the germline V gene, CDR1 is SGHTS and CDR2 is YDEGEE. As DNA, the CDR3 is TGTGCCAGCAGCTCGACAGGAAGGTTTGGGGAAAGCATTCAGTACTTC. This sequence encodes CASSSTGRFGESIQYF.

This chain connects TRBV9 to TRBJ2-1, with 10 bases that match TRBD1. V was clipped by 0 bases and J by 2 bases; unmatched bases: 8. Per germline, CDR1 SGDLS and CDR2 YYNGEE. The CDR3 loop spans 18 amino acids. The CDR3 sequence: CASSVVPAGQGTYNEQFF. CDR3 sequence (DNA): TGTGCCAGCAGCGTAGTCCCTGCGGGACAGGGGACCTACAATGAGCAGTTCTTC.

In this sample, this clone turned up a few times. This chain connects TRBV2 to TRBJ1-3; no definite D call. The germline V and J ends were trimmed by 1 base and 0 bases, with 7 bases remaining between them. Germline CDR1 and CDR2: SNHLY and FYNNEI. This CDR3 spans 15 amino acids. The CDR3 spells CASSEGSDSGNTIYF. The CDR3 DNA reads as TGTGCCAGCAGTGAAGGCAGTGACTCTGGAAACACCATATATTTT.

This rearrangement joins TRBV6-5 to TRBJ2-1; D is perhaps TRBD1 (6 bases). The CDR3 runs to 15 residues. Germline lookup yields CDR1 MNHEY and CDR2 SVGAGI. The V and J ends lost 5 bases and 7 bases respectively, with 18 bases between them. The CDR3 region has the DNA TGTGCCAGCAGTCGTGGGGGAATCGGACAGAATGAGCAGTTCTTC. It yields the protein CASSRGGIGQNEQFF.

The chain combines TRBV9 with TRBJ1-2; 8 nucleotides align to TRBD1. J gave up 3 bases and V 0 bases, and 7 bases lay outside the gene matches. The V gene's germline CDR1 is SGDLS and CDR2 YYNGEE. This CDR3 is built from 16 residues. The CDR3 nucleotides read TGTGCCAGCAGCGTAGTCCCGGACAGGGTCCACTATGGCTACACCTTC. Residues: CASSVVPDRVHYGYTF. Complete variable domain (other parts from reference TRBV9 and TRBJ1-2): DSGVTQTPKHLITATGQRVTLRCSPRSGDLSVYWYQQSLDQGLQFLIQYYNGEERAKGNILERFSAQQFPDLHSELNLSSLELGDSALYFCASSVVPDRVHYGYTFGSGTRLTVV.

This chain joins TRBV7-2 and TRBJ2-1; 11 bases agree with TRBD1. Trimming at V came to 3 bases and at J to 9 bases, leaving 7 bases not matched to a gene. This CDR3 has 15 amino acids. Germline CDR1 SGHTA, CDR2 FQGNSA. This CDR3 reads CASSFAGTGGAEQFF. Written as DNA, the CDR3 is TGTGCCAGCAGCTTCGCCGGGACAGGGGGAGCTGAGCAGTTCTTC.

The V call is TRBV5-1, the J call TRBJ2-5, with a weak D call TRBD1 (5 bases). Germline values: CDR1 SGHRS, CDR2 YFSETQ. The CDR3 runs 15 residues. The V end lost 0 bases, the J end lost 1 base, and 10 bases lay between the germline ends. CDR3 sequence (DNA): TGCGCCAGCAGCTTGGAAGGGGCGATCCAAGAGACCCAGTACTTC. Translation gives CASSLEGAIQETQYF. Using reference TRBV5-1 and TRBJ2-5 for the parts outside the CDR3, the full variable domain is KAGVTQTPRYLIKTRGQQVTLSCSPISGHRSVSWYQQTPGQGLQFLFEYFSETQRNKGNFPGRFSGRQFSNSRSEMNVSTLELGDSALYLCASSLEGAIQETQYFGPGTRLLVL.

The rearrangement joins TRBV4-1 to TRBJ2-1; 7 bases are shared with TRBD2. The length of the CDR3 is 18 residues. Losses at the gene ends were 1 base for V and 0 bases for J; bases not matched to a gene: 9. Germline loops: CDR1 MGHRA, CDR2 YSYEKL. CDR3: CASSQGQTGGRSYNEQFF. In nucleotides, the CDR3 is TGCGCCAGCAGCCAAGGCCAAACGGGGGGACGCTCCTACAATGAGCAGTTCTTC.

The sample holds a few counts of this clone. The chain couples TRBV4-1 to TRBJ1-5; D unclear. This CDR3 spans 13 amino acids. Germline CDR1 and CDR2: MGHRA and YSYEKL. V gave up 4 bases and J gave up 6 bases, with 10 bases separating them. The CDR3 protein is CASSLSEGQPQHF. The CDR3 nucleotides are TGCGCCAGCAGCCTCTCCGAGGGTCAGCCCCAGCATTTT.

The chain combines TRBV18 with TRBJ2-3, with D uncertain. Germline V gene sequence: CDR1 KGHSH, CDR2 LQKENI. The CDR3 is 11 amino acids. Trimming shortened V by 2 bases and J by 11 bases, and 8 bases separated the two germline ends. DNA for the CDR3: TGTGCCAGCTCACCAGGTAGTGGGCAGTATTTT. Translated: CASSPGSGQYF.

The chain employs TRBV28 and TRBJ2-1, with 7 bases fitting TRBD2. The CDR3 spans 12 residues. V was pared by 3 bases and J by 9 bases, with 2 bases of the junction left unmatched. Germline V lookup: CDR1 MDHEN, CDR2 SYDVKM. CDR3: CASSLGRGEQFF. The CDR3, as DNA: TGTGCCAGCAGTTTGGGGAGGGGTGAGCAGTTCTTC.

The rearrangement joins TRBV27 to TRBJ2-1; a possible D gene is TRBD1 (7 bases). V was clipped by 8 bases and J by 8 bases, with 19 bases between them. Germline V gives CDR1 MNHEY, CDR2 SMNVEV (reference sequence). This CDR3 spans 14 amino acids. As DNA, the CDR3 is TGTGCCAGCCGACCCTGGAGGGGGCTGGATGAGCAGTTCTTC. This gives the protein CASRPWRGLDEQFF.

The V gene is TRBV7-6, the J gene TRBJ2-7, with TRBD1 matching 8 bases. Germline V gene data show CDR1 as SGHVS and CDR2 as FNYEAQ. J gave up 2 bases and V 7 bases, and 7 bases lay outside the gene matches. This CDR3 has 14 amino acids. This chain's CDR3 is CASISGTGTYEQYF. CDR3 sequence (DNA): TGTGCCAGCATCTCCGGGACAGGTACCTACGAGCAGTACTTC.

As DNA, the CDR3 is TGCGCCAGTCGGGACGCGGACAGGAAGGGAGTCAGAGAGACCCAGTACTTC. Residues: CASRDADRKGVRETQYF. This chain connects TRBV5-1 to TRBJ2-5; TRBD1 agrees at 7 bases. With V trimmed by 8 bases and J by 4 bases, 20 bases remained unmatched. The CDR3 length is 17 residues. Germline CDR1 and CDR2: SGHRS and YFSETQ.

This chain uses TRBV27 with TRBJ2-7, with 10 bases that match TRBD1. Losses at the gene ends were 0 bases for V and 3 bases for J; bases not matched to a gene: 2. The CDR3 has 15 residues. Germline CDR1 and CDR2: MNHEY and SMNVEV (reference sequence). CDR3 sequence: CASSLSRDRGYEQYF. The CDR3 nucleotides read TGTGCCAGCAGTTTATCGAGGGACAGGGGCTACGAGCAGTACTTC.

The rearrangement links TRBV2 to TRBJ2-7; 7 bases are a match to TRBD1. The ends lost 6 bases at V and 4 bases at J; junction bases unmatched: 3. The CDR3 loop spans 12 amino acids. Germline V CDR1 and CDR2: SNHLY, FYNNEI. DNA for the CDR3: TGTGCCAGCAGGGGACAGCCTTACGAGCAGTACTTC. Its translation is CASRGQPYEQYF.

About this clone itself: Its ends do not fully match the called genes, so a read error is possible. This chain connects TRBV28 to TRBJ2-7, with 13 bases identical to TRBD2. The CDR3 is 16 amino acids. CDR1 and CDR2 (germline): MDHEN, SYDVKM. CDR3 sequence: CASSLATSDGTSGVRF. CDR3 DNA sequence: TGTGCCAGCAGTTTAGCGACATCTGACGGGACTAGCGGGGTCCGTTTC.

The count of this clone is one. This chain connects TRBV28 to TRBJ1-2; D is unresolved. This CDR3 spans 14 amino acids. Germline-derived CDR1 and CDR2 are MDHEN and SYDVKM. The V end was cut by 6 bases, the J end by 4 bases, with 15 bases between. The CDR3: CASRRPTSSYGYTF. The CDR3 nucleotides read TGTGCCAGCAGACGCCCGACATCCTCCTATGGCTACACCTTC.

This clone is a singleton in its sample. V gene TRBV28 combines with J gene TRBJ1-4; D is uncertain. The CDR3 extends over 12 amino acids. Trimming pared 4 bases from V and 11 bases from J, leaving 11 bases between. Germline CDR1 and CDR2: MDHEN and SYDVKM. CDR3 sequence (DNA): TGTGCCAGCAGTTCCGGTGCGGAGAAACTGTTTTTT. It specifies CASSSGAEKLFF. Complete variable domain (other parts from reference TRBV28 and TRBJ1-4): DVKVTQSSRYLVKRTGEKVFLECVQDMDHENMFWYRQDPGLGLRLIYFSYDVKMKEKGDIPEGYSVSREKKERFSLILESASTNQTSMYLCASSSGAEKLFFGSGTQLSVL.